The 15 T cell receptor beta chains listed next were all sequenced from one sample in a study of vaccination and CD4 T cells after COVID-19. Oncomine TCR Beta short-read sequencing was applied to DNA from cultured CD4+ T cells. MiXCR, applied by TCRdb to the PCR reads, yields one record per CDR3 protein. The sample carries some 19,000 distinct CDR3 sequences, 43% recorded once. These receptors are not linked to any known antigen. Treatment specified: roughly 10-day PBMC culture with coronavirus spike peptide pools or control peptides (ViraFEST assay). The sequencing sample was made of CD4+ T cells from blood, cultured in vitro. Receptors were obtained from a human donor who had recovered from COVID-19.

The CDR3, as DNA: TGTGCCAGCAGCCGAGAGGTCGGACCCCGCGTCAGCGAGCAGTACTTC. Translating it yields CASSREVGPRVSEQYF. The chain employs TRBV7-9 and TRBJ2-7; D is unresolved. The germline V gene has CDR1 SEHNR and CDR2 FQNEAQ (reference sequence). This CDR3 spans 16 amino acids. Trimming left V 5 bases short and J 6 bases short, with 23 bases between. Filled out from reference TRBV7-9 and TRBJ2-7, the complete variable domain reads DTGVSQNPRHKITKRGQNVTFRCDPISEHNRLYWYRQTLGQGPEFLTYFQNEAQLEKSRLLSDRFSAERPKGSFSTLEIQRTEQGDSAMYLCASSREVGPRVSEQYFGPGTRLTVT.

This clonotype was seen more than once but under ten times. The chain employs TRBV2 and TRBJ2-1; D is unclear. Germline CDR1 and CDR2: SNHLY and FYNNEI. The CDR3 spans 10 residues. Deletions cut 8 bases from V and 7 bases from J, with 6 bases between. The CDR3 reads CASGGNEQFF. The CDR3 region has the DNA TGTGCCAGCGGTGGGAATGAGCAGTTCTTC.

The rearrangement joins TRBV12-3 or TRBV12-4 to TRBJ2-6; D is unclear. Trimming cost V 6 bases and J 0 bases, with 12 bases left between them. The CDR3 extends over 16 amino acids. CDR3 in amino acids: CASSGQATSGANVLTF. CDR3 sequence (DNA): TGTGCCAGCAGCGGGCAGGCGACCTCTGGGGCCAACGTCCTGACTTTC.

J is TRBJ2-5 and V is TRBV28, with 9 bases that match TRBD1. Germline values: CDR1 MDHEN, CDR2 SYDVKM. The V segment lost 5 bases and the J segment 6 bases; nucleotides outside the gene matches: 7. The CDR3 covers 14 residues. The CDR3 spells CASSPGTGKKTQYF. The CDR3, as DNA: TGTGCCAGCAGTCCCGGGACAGGGAAAAAGACCCAGTACTTC.

V and J are TRBV4-2 and TRBJ2-1; 7 bases line up with TRBD2. Germline V gene data show CDR1 as LGHNA and CDR2 as YNFKEQ. V lost 2 bases, J lost 6 bases, and 7 bases stayed unmatched. The CDR3 has 15 amino acids. The CDR3 DNA follows: TGTGCCAGCAGCCAAATCGGGGGAGGGCCCAATGAGCAGTTCTTC. Encoded protein: CASSQIGGGPNEQFF.

The rearrangement joins TRBV4-1 to TRBJ2-7; no clear D. Trimming left V 3 bases short and J 3 bases short, with 15 bases between. This CDR3 is built from 15 residues. Germline CDR1 reads MGHRA; CDR2 reads YSYEKL. The CDR3 DNA reads TGCGCCAGCAGCCAGGGATCAGGTAGTCACTACGAGCAGTACTTC. This codes for CASSQGSGSHYEQYF.

This clonotype was seen a handful of times. The chain uses TRBV4-3 and TRBJ1-1; 8 bases are shared with TRBD1. CDR3 length: 14 residues. Germline CDR1 and CDR2: LGHNA and YSLEER. J lost 6 bases, V lost 2 bases, and 5 bases had no gene match. CDR3 amino acids: CASSQILDRAEAFF. CDR3 bases: TGCGCCAGCAGCCAAATCCTGGACAGGGCTGAAGCTTTCTTT.

This clonotype is labeled medium-sized. The chain joins TRBV7-8 to TRBJ2-3; 13 positions match TRBD2. Trimming cost V 5 bases and J 2 bases; bases outside gene matches: 4. This CDR3 is built from 16 residues. CDR1 is SGHVS, CDR2 FQNEAQ, per germline. The CDR3 reads CASSRLAGGLTDTQYF. CDR3 sequence (DNA): TGTGCCAGCAGCCGACTAGCGGGGGGTCTCACAGATACGCAGTATTTT.

The chain is built from TRBV27 and TRBJ2-4, with TRBD1 identical over 9 bases. This CDR3 contains 19 residues. The junction had 13 bases not matched to a gene; V was cut back by 4 bases and J by 0 bases. CDR1 is MNHEY, CDR2 SMNVEV, per germline (reference sequence). CDR3 sequence: CASSSAPGTGRLAKNIQYF. The CDR3 nucleotides are TGTGCCAGCAGTTCGGCTCCCGGGACAGGGAGACTAGCCAAAAACATTCAGTACTTC.

In its sample, this clonotype was seen a few times. This chain uses TRBV20-1 with TRBJ2-3; no clear D. The CDR3 has 14 amino acids. Germline V CDR1 and CDR2: DFQATT, SNEGSKA (reference sequence). V was clipped by 1 base and J by 0 bases, with 8 bases between them. This CDR3 reads CSARVVVSTDTQYF. The CDR3 nucleotides read TGCAGTGCTAGAGTAGTGGTTAGCACAGATACGCAGTATTTT.

This clonotype was counted between two and nine times. This chain joins TRBV5-4 and TRBJ1-2; D gene uncertain. The V gene's germline CDR1 is SGHNT and CDR2 YYREEE (reference sequence). V was shortened by 0 bases and J by 3 bases, with 12 bases between the two germline ends. The CDR3 totals 15 residues. DNA for the CDR3: TGTGCCAGCAGCTTGGAATCAGGCCCACACTATGGCTACACCTTC. Residues: CASSLESGPHYGYTF.

The chain links TRBV18 to TRBJ2-1; D unresolved. This CDR3 spans 16 amino acids. The V gene lost 2 bases and the J gene lost 1 base, with 12 bases spanning the gap. Germline V gene data show CDR1 as KGHSH and CDR2 as LQKENI. In nucleotides, the CDR3 is TGTGCCAGCTCACCAGAACTGGAGACATCCTACAATGAGCAGTTCTTC. Its protein product is CASSPELETSYNEQFF.

This clonotype has a handful of counts. The chain is built from TRBV20-1 and TRBJ1-4; the D gene is possibly TRBD1 (5 bases). V lost 5 bases and J lost 8, with 15 bases in between. The CDR3 is 13 amino acids. Germline CDR1 reads DFQATT; CDR2 reads SNEGSKA (reference sequence). This CDR3 is CSAEGRAVEKLFF. CDR3 bases: TGCAGTGCTGAGGGCAGGGCGGTCGAAAAACTGTTTTTT.

V is TRBV11-2 and J is TRBJ2-7; the match to TRBD2 covers 12 bases. Germline loops: CDR1 SGHAT, CDR2 FQNNGV. The V and J ends lost 5 bases and 4 bases, in that order; junction bases with no gene match: 9. This CDR3 has 16 amino acids. The CDR3 region is CASSPASGRARYEQYF. Here the CDR3 DNA reads TGTGCCAGCAGCCCCGCTAGCGGGAGGGCCAGGTACGAGCAGTACTTC.

The rearrangement links TRBV4-3 to TRBJ2-1; TRBD2 aligns across 9 bases. CDR1 and CDR2 (germline): LGHNA, YSLEER. The ends lost 6 bases at V and 6 bases at J; junction bases unmatched: 3. The CDR3 has 13 amino acids. In nucleotides, the CDR3 is TGCGCCAGCAGAAAAGCGGGAGGCAATGAGCAGTTCTTC. Its protein product is CASRKAGGNEQFF.